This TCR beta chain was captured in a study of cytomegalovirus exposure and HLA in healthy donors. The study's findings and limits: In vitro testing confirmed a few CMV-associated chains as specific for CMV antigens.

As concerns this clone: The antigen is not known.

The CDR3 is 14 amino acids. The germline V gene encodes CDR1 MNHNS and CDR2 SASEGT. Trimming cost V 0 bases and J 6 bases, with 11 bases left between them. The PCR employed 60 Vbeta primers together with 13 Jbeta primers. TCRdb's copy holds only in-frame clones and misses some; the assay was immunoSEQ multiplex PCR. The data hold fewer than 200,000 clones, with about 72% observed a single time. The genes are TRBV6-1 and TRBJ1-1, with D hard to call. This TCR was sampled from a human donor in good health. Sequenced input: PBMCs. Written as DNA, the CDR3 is TGTGCCAGCAGTGAAGCGAAAAGAACGGCTGAAGCTTTCTTT. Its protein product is CASSEAKRTAEAFF.